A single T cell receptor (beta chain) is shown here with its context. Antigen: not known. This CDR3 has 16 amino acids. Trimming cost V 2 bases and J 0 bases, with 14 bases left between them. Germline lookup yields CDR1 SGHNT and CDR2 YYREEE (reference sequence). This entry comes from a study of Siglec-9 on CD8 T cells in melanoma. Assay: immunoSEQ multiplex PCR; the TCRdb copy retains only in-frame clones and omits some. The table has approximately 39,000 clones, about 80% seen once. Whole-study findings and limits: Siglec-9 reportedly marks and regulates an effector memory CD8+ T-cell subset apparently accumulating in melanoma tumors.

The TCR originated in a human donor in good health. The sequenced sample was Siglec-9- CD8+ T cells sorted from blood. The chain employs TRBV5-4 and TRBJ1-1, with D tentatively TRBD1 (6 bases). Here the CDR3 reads CASSFKWDTMNTEAFF. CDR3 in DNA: TGTGCCAGCAGCTTTAAGTGGGACACCATGAACACTGAAGCTTTCTTT. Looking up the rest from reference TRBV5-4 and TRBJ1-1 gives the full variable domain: ETGVTQSPTHLIKTRGQQVTLRCSSQSGHNTVSWYQQALGQGPQFIFQYYREEENGRGNFPPRFSGLQFPNYSSELNVNALELDDSALYLCASSFKWDTMNTEAFFGQGTRLTVV.